The clone carrying this T cell receptor beta chain was recorded many times. Its antigen is unidentified. Generation of TCR cDNA used 5'RACE template switching (which added a universal primer site and UMIs). TCRdb processed the 5' RACE reads anew with MiXCR; each CDR3 protein has one entry. The sample lists 200,000 to 300,000 distinct CDR3 sequences; 6.5% to 7.5% were seen once. Germline CDR1 KGHSH, CDR2 LQKENI. This CDR3 spans 15 amino acids. The junction had 7 bases not matched to a gene; V was cut back by 6 bases and J by 8 bases. The data are from a study of T cells after yellow fever vaccination. General study findings and limits: Contamination of FACS-sorted repertoires by abundant clonotypes from the bulk population could occur. Subsequent to the booster, the majority of primary-vaccination clones reappeared (96% CD4, more than 70% CD8).

The sequenced sample was CD4+ T cells sorted from PBMCs, obtained on the day of the yellow fever booster vaccination. The receptor was derived from a man aged 25-45 years who received the YFV17D yellow fever vaccine. The V gene is TRBV18, the J gene TRBJ2-1; 13 nucleotides line up with TRBD2. As DNA, the CDR3 is TGTGCCAGCTCCTTAGAGGGACTAGCGGGATATGAGCAGTTCTTC. Residues: CASSLEGLAGYEQFF.